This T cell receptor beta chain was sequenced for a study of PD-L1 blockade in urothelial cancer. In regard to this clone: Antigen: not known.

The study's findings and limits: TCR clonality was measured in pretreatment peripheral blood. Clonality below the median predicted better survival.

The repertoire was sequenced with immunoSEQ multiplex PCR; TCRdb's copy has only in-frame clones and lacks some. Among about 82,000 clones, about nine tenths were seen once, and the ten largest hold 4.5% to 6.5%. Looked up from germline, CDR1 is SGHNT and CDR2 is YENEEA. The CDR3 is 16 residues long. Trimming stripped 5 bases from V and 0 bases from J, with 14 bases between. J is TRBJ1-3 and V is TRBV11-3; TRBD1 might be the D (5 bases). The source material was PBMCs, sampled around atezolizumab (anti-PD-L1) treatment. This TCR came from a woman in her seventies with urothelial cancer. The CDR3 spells CASSQAGTDSGNTIYF. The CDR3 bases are TGTGCCAGCAGCCAGGCCGGGACTGACTCTGGAAACACCATATATTTT.